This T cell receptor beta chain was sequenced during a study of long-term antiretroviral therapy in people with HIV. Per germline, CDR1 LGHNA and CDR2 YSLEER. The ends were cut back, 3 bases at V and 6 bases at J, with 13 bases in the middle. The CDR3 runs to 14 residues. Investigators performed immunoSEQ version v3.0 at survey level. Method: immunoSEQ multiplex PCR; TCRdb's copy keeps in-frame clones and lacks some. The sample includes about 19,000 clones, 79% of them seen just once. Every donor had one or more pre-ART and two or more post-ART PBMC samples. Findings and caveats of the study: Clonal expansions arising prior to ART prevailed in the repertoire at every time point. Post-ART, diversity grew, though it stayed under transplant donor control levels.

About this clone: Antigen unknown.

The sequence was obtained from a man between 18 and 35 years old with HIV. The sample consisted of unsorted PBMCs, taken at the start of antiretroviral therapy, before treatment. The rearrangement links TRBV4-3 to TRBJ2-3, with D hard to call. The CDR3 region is CASSQDHYWDTQYF. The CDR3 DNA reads TGCGCCAGCAGCCAGGACCATTATTGGGATACGCAGTATTTT.